The 16 T cell receptor beta chains reported below all come from one sample, sequenced in a study of technical replicates of blood from a handful of donors. Sequencing used immunoSEQ multiplex PCR; TCRdb keeps in-frame clones, though not all of them. The table has approximately 87,000 clones, around 96% seen once; the top ten hold approximately 0.36%. The specimen sequenced was T cells isolated from PBMCs. The receptors were gathered from a human donor in good health.

This chain connects TRBV6-5 to TRBJ1-2; D gene ambiguous. Trimming removed 0 bases at V and 5 bases at J, with 7 bases between. CDR3 length equals 13 residues. From germline, CDR1 is MNHEY and CDR2 SVGAGI. The CDR3 sequence is CASSYSRGYGYTF. The CDR3 DNA is TGTGCCAGCAGTTACTCCCGGGGTTATGGCTACACCTTC.

The V call is TRBV4-1, the J call TRBJ2-1; tentatively, D is TRBD2 (5 bases). CDR3 length: 17 residues. Trimming stripped 1 base from V and 8 bases from J, with 21 bases between. Germline CDR1 and CDR2: MGHRA and YSYEKL. The chain's CDR3 is CASSQGSILLTRDEQFF. The DNA for the CDR3 is TGCGCCAGCAGCCAAGGGTCGATCCTTCTCACGCGGGATGAGCAGTTCTTC.

The rearrangement uses TRBV20-1 and TRBJ2-7; D is uncertain. The V gene lost 2 bases and the J gene lost 6 bases, with 8 bases spanning the gap. This CDR3 has 11 residues. Per germline, CDR1 DFQATT and CDR2 SNEGSKA (reference sequence). CDR3 nucleotide sequence: TGCAGTGCTAGACTAGTCCCCGAGCAGTACTTC. Amino acid sequence: CSARLVPEQYF.

The chain couples TRBV19 to TRBJ2-1, with D perhaps TRBD1 (5 bases). The CDR3 totals 14 residues. V dropped 7 bases and J dropped 5 bases, with 15 bases sitting between them. Germline CDR1 and CDR2: LNHDA and SQIVND (reference sequence). CDR3 in DNA: TGTGCCAGTAAAATTCGGCAGGGAAACAATGAGCAGTTCTTC. Its protein is CASKIRQGNNEQFF.

The chain links TRBV21-1 to TRBJ2-7; TRBD1, the D gene given by the table, was not confirmed from the DNA. TRBV21-1 is a documented pseudogene. This CDR3 has 15 residues. This chain's CDR3 is CAGPRGQTLSYEQYF. The CDR3 nucleotides read TGTGCCGGGCCACGGGGACAAACCTTATCCTACGAGCAGTACTTC.

This chain uses TRBV5-5 with TRBJ1-5, with 12 bases that match TRBD1. The germline CDR1 and CDR2 sequences are SGHKS and YYEKEE (reference sequence). V lost 5 bases to trimming and J lost 0 bases; unmatched junction nucleotides: 6. The CDR3 has 17 amino acids. This CDR3 reads CASSLGTGGHSNQPQHF. The CDR3 coding sequence is TGTGCCAGCAGTCTCGGGACAGGGGGCCATAGCAATCAGCCCCAGCATTTT.

The table lists this clone with a count of one. V usage is TRBV19 and J usage is TRBJ1-5; 7 bases fit TRBD1. The CDR3 is 12 residues long. V was clipped by 7 bases and J by 8 bases; unmatched bases: 5. Germline assignment: CDR1 LNHDA and CDR2 SQIVND (reference sequence). The CDR3 region has the DNA TGTGCCAGTACCCTCGACAGGGAGCCCCAGCATTTT. It is translated as CASTLDREPQHF.

CDR3 amino acids: CASSFMGGDTEAFF. The DNA of the CDR3 is TGTGCCAGCAGCTTTATGGGGGGAGACACTGAAGCTTTCTTT. The chain links TRBV5-4 to TRBJ1-1, with D perhaps TRBD1 (5 bases). In germline, CDR1 is SGHNT, CDR2 YYREEE (reference sequence). V was shortened by 2 bases and J by 3 bases, with 11 bases between the two germline ends. The CDR3 runs 14 residues.

V usage is TRBV5-6 and J usage is TRBJ2-1; D is unclear. Trimming took off 3 bases at V and 7 bases at J, with 8 bases between the two ends. This CDR3 has 12 residues. CDR1 is SGHDT, CDR2 YYEEEE, per germline. CDR3 in amino acids: CASSSPSNEQFF. The CDR3 DNA reads TGTGCCAGCAGCTCACCGAGTAATGAGCAGTTCTTC.

The chain combines TRBV6-4 with TRBJ2-1, with D maybe TRBD2 (5 bases). Germline lookup yields CDR1 MRHNA and CDR2 SNTAGT. Trimming pared 8 bases from V and 2 bases from J, leaving 10 bases between. The CDR3 is 13 amino acids. The CDR3 bases are TGTGCCAGCTCAGGACTTGCCTACAATGAGCAGTTCTTC. Residues: CASSGLAYNEQFF.

The V call is TRBV2, the J call TRBJ2-5; 7 bases align to TRBD2. Germline CDR1 is SNHLY and CDR2 is FYNNEI. This CDR3 has 14 residues. Losses at the gene ends were 2 bases for V and 7 bases for J; bases not matched to a gene: 7. DNA of the CDR3: TGTGCCAGCAGTGAACGATGGGAGGGAACGACCCAGTACTTC. It specifies CASSERWEGTTQYF.

The chain joins TRBV19 to TRBJ2-1; 10 nucleotides match TRBD2. The V and J ends lost 0 bases and 10 bases, in that order; junction bases with no gene match: 12. This CDR3 comprises 17 residues. The germline gives CDR1 LNHDA, CDR2 SQIVND (reference sequence). The CDR3 loop reads CASSIDLEAGGPGEQFF. Here the CDR3 DNA reads TGTGCCAGTAGTATAGATCTAGAAGCGGGAGGGCCGGGGGAGCAGTTCTTC. Combining the CDR3 with reference TRBV19 and TRBJ2-1 gives the whole variable domain DGGITQSPKYLFRKEGQNVTLSCEQNLNHDAMYWYRQDPGQGLRLIYYSQIVNDFQKGDIAEGYSVSREKKESFPLTVTSAQKNPTAFYLCASSIDLEAGGPGEQFFGPGTRLTVL.

This rearrangement joins TRBV28 to TRBJ1-5; 8 bases match TRBD1. V dropped 10 bases and J dropped 5; count of bases not matched to a gene: 13. Germline CDR1 reads MDHEN; CDR2 reads SYDVKM. The length of the CDR3 is 15 residues. The CDR3 nucleotides are TGTGCCATTACGACCTTGGAACAGGGGGATCAGCCCCAGCATTTT. Protein: CAITTLEQGDQPQHF. The complete variable domain, with remaining parts taken from reference TRBV28 and TRBJ1-5, reads DVKVTQSSRYLVKRTGEKVFLECVQDMDHENMFWYRQDPGLGLRLIYFSYDVKMKEKGDIPEGYSVSREKKERFSLILESASTNQTSMYLCAITTLEQGDQPQHFGDGTRLSIL.

The CDR3 loop reads CASSLNPRRAQNIQYF. CDR3 nucleotides: TGTGCCAGCAGCTTAAACCCACGCAGGGCCCAAAACATTCAGTACTTC. This rearrangement joins TRBV7-2 to TRBJ2-4; possibly TRBD1 for D (5 bases). The V and J ends lost 2 bases and 5 bases respectively, with 16 bases between them. This CDR3 is built from 16 residues. Germline assignment: CDR1 SGHTA and CDR2 FQGNSA.

The chain is built from TRBV9 and TRBJ2-1; 10 bases are shared with TRBD2. The germline V gene has CDR1 SGDLS and CDR2 YYNGEE. The CDR3 contains 16 residues. Trimming cost V 4 bases and J 6 bases; bases outside gene matches: 10. CDR3 sequence reads: CASSTGLAELSNEQFF. The CDR3 bases are TGTGCCAGCAGCACTGGACTAGCGGAGCTCTCCAATGAGCAGTTCTTC.

This chain's CDR3 is CASSKKTSVKETQYF. As DNA, the CDR3 is TGTGCCAGCAGCAAAAAAACTAGCGTTAAAGAGACCCAGTACTTC. This chain uses TRBV5-4 with TRBJ2-5; 7 bases are a match to TRBD2. CDR1 and CDR2 (germline): SGHNT, YYREEE (reference sequence). With 4 bases clipped from V and 3 bases from J, the junction kept 9 bases outside the gene matches. This CDR3 spans 15 amino acids.